A single sample gave rise to the 20 T cell receptor beta chains below, sequenced in a study of T cell repertoires in cytomegalovirus infection. Which antigens these TCRs recognize remains unknown. TCRdb reprocessed the reads with MiXCR, giving one entry per CDR3 protein. The sample carries about 830,000 distinct CDR3 sequences, about 31% recorded once. The material sequenced was cultured CD8+ T cells from PBMCs, taken from culture after CMV antigen stimulation. The source of these receptors is a human donor in good health (CMV status not recorded). Some clones in this sample may be carry-over from other donors' samples.

The V gene is TRBV28, the J gene TRBJ1-1, with a weak D call TRBD1 (6 bases). Trimming removed 4 bases at V and 0 bases at J, with 15 bases between. CDR1 is MDHEN and CDR2 is SYDVKM in the germline V gene. This CDR3 contains 16 residues. For the CDR3, the DNA is TGTGCCAGCAGTTCCCCAGGGGTAAGACTGAACACTGAAGCTTTCTTT. It encodes CASSSPGVRLNTEAFF.

The chain combines TRBV7-9 with TRBJ2-5; D remains ambiguous. The V gene lost 2 bases and the J gene lost 0 bases, with 13 bases spanning the gap. The CDR3 has 16 amino acids. From germline, CDR1 is SEHNR and CDR2 FQNEAQ (reference sequence). DNA for the CDR3: TGTGCCAGCAGCTTACCGGATCCAGAGTACCAAGAGACCCAGTACTTC. Translated: CASSLPDPEYQETQYF.

The rearrangement uses TRBV13 and TRBJ1-1, with a tentative D call TRBD1 (5 bases). The CDR3 covers 14 residues. Germline CDR1 is PRHDT and CDR2 is FYEKMQ (reference sequence). The V gene lost 0 bases and the J gene lost 6 bases, with 11 bases spanning the gap. The CDR3 sequence is CASSLGLEGSEAFF. CDR3 nucleotides: TGTGCCAGCAGCTTAGGCTTGGAGGGGTCTGAAGCTTTCTTT.

This chain uses TRBV29-1 with TRBJ1-4; D is perhaps TRBD1 (5 bases). The germline gives CDR1 SQVTM, CDR2 ANQGSEA. The CDR3 sequence is 12 residues long. Trimming left V 3 bases short and J 11 bases short, with 13 bases between. The CDR3 loop reads CSVELEGMKLFF. DNA of the CDR3: TGCAGCGTTGAGTTGGAGGGGATGAAACTGTTTTTT.

In this sample, this clonotype turned up a few times. V gene TRBV19 combines with J gene TRBJ1-6; the D is unclear. Germline loops: CDR1 LNHDA, CDR2 SQIVND (reference sequence). The CDR3 runs to 14 residues. Trimming took off 10 bases at V and 8 bases at J, with 18 bases between the two ends. CDR3 residues: CATTPDTEDSPLHF. DNA of the CDR3: TGTGCCACTACTCCGGATACCGAAGATTCACCCCTCCACTTT. Full variable domain (outside the CDR3, taken from reference TRBV19 and TRBJ1-6): DGGITQSPKYLFRKEGQNVTLSCEQNLNHDAMYWYRQDPGQGLRLIYYSQIVNDFQKGDIAEGYSVSREKKESFPLTVTSAQKNPTAFYLCATTPDTEDSPLHFGNGTRLTVT.

This clonotype was found a few times. The CDR3 bases are TGTGCCAGCAGACCCCTAGGGGCCTATGGCTACACCTTC. Protein product: CASRPLGAYGYTF. This chain uses TRBV12-3 or TRBV12-4 with TRBJ1-2; tentatively, D is TRBD1 (5 bases). V lost 6 bases and J lost 4, with 12 bases in between. The CDR3 loop spans 13 amino acids.

V gene TRBV5-4 combines with J gene TRBJ2-7; possibly TRBD1 or TRBD2 for D (6 bases each). Trimming left V 10 bases short and J 5 bases short, with 16 bases between. Germline V CDR1 and CDR2: SGHNT, YYREEE (reference sequence). CDR3 size: 12 residues. The CDR3 bases are TGTGCCTTTGAGGGGGGATCCCACGAGCAGTACTTC. Translated: CAFEGGSHEQYF.

The V call is TRBV19, the J call TRBJ1-5; D not certain. The CDR3 runs 15 residues. The germline gives CDR1 LNHDA, CDR2 SQIVND (reference sequence). V was trimmed by 6 bases and J by 4 bases, leaving 16 bases between them. The CDR3 nucleotides are TGTGCCAGTAGGGCACGAGATGGTGGTAATCAGCCCCAGCATTTT. Protein product: CASRARDGGNQPQHF.

A remark on this clonotype: A much bigger clone sits one base away, suggesting this may be a read error. The chain combines TRBV5-5 with TRBJ1-6, with 10 bases fitting TRBD1. This CDR3 contains 17 residues. Germline CDR1 is SGHKS and CDR2 is YYEKEE (reference sequence). CDR3 sequence (DNA): TGTGCCAGCAGCTTGATTGGTTCGGGACAGGGGAATTCACTCCTCCACTTT. Amino acid sequence: CASSLIGSGQGNSLLHF.

This clonotype came up a few times. This chain uses TRBV4-1 with TRBJ2-1; D not resolved. This CDR3 region has 12 residues. Trimming took 3 bases from V and 8 from J, leaving 8 bases between them. In germline, CDR1 is MGHRA, CDR2 YSYEKL. The CDR3 reads CASSQGLYEQFF. DNA of the CDR3: TGCGCCAGCAGCCAGGGTTTGTATGAGCAGTTCTTC.

A few counts support this clonotype. The chain links TRBV6-2 or TRBV6-3 to TRBJ1-5; 8 bases match TRBD1. The CDR3 spans 16 residues. V shed 2 bases, J shed 5 bases, and the junction held 8 bases outside the gene matches. Germline CDR1 reads MNHEY; CDR2 reads SVGEGT. The chain's CDR3 is CASSYGTGDAYQPQHF. CDR3 sequence (DNA): TGTGCCAGCAGTTACGGGACAGGAGACGCTTATCAGCCCCAGCATTTT.

This clonotype was seen many times. CDR3 loop: CASSWDLTRSYNEQFF. In DNA, the CDR3 is TGTGCCAGCAGCTGGGACTTAACCCGCTCCTACAATGAGCAGTTCTTC. The rearrangement joins TRBV7-8 to TRBJ2-1, with D perhaps matching TRBD2 (6 bases). V was shortened by 4 bases and J by 0 bases, with 13 bases between the two germline ends. Germline V gene data show CDR1 as SGHVS and CDR2 as FQNEAQ. This CDR3 has 16 amino acids.

The rearrangement uses TRBV7-4 and TRBJ2-1; D remains ambiguous. This CDR3 has 14 residues. Per the germline V gene, CDR1 is SGHVT and CDR2 is SQSDAQ. V dropped 7 bases and J dropped 8 bases, with 18 bases sitting between them. The DNA of the CDR3 is TGTGCCAGCATCTATAATACCCTGGCATATGAGCAGTTCTTC. Its protein is CASIYNTLAYEQFF.

J is TRBJ2-1 and V is TRBV20-1; TRBD2 matches 9 bases. The trim removed 0 bases at V and 3 bases at J, leaving 3 bases unmatched. CDR3 size: 15 residues. Looked up from germline, CDR1 is DFQATT and CDR2 is SNEGSKA (reference sequence). CDR3 loop: CSARDPSGVYNEQFF. The CDR3, as DNA: TGCAGTGCTAGAGATCCTAGCGGGGTCTACAATGAGCAGTTCTTC.

This rearrangement joins TRBV29-1 to TRBJ2-7; D gene uncertain. In germline, CDR1 is SQVTM, CDR2 ANQGSEA. V lost 3 bases and J lost 2, with 14 bases in between. This CDR3 spans 14 amino acids. The CDR3 loop is CSVEGVKTPYEQYF. CDR3 DNA sequence: TGCAGCGTTGAGGGTGTAAAAACCCCCTACGAGCAGTACTTC.

The chain couples TRBV6-6 to TRBJ2-1; 7 bases fit TRBD2. The CDR3 is 13 amino acids. Losses at the gene ends were 10 bases for V and 7 bases for J; bases not matched to a gene: 10. CDR1 is MNHNY, CDR2 SVGAGI, per germline (reference sequence). The CDR3 DNA sequence: TGTGCCACCTCCCTGGCGGGGGAGAATGAGCAGTTCTTC. It specifies CATSLAGENEQFF.

This clonotype was seen many times. The V and J genes are TRBV7-8 and TRBJ1-1, with unresolved D. The germline CDR1 and CDR2 sequences are SGHVS and FQNEAQ. There are 18 residues in the CDR3. With 3 bases removed from V and 4 bases from J, the gap between germline ends came to 24 bases. The CDR3, as DNA: TGTGCCAGCAGCTTTGGTCGGCAGCGGAACTCGCTGGGCACTGAAGCTTTCTTT. It specifies CASSFGRQRNSLGTEAFF.

This clonotype appeared a few times. This sequence joins TRBV10-3 and TRBJ1-2; D unclear. The germline gives CDR1 ENHRY, CDR2 SYGVKD. This CDR3 has 15 amino acids. The V and J ends lost 0 bases and 3 bases respectively, with 11 bases between them. CDR3 in amino acids: CAISESWETDYGYTF. In nucleotides, the CDR3 is TGTGCCATCAGTGAGTCTTGGGAGACTGACTATGGCTACACCTTC.

The rearrangement uses TRBV14 and TRBJ1-6, with no clear D. Trimming took 0 bases from V and 11 from J, leaving 17 bases between them. Germline values: CDR1 SGHDN, CDR2 FVKESK. The CDR3 totals 16 residues. The CDR3 region has the DNA TGTGCCAGCAGCCAAGAGGCTAGCAGCCCATGGACACCCCTCCACTTT. Its protein product is CASSQEASSPWTPLHF.

This clonotype was counted ten times or more. The chain joins TRBV7-6 to TRBJ2-1; 9 bases match TRBD2. This CDR3 is built from 16 residues. The ends lost 5 bases at V and 1 base at J; junction bases unmatched: 6. Germline V lookup: CDR1 SGHVS, CDR2 FNYEAQ. This CDR3 is CASSQSSGDSYNEQFF. The DNA of the CDR3 is TGTGCCAGCAGCCAATCTAGCGGGGATTCCTACAATGAGCAGTTCTTC.